Below, one TCR beta chain is given with its context. Produced via immunoSEQ multiplex PCR; TCRdb's table is partial and in-frame only. The sample carries 150,000 to 200,000 clones, around 84% recorded once. These data originate in a study of cytomegalovirus exposure and HLA in healthy donors. This CDR3 has 15 residues. Between the trimmed V and J ends, which lost 0 bases and 1 base, there was a span of 10 bases. Germline V CDR1 and CDR2: SGDLS, YYNGEE. Sequenced material: PBMCs. The chain employs TRBV9 and TRBJ2-5, with no clear D. This TCR came from a man between 18 and 35 years old in good health and CMV-seropositive. The DNA for the CDR3 is TGTGCCAGCAGCGTAGCGTCAACGAGCCAAGAGACCCAGTACTTC. Protein sequence: CASSVASTSQETQYF.